This TCR beta chain was sequenced during a study of patients with pleural tuberculosis (dated by TCRdb to the mid-2010s). For sequencing, an Illumina Genome Analyzer IIx was employed. The public reads were run again by TCRdb, first through fastp at Q25 and then through MiXCR, and only productive beta chains were kept. Identical CDR3 proteins give one entry, which carries the most common genes and DNA. Across this sample there are 29,000 or so distinct CDR3 sequences, with roughly 18% seen only once. The ten largest clones capture under 4% of the sample. Notes on this clonotype: Its recognized antigen is unknown. No much larger clone exists at a distance of one base, and base qualities are not known.

Per the germline V gene (reference sequence), SEHNR is the CDR1 and FQNEAQ is the CDR2. The V and J ends are trimmed by 5 bases and 2 bases, leaving 19 bases between them. The CDR3 contains 16 residues, cysteine and phenylalanine counted. Only the CDR3 part of the read is kept: 48 bases, read in frame from the first base. The clonotype originates from a human donor with pleural tuberculosis. The sequence joins TRBV7-9 to TRBJ2-7; a confident D gene designation cannot be given. Sequencing input: peripheral blood. The bases read TGTGCCAGCAGCGGCTCCCGAGGCCTCGAACCCTACGAGCAGTACTTC. The translation is CASSGSRGLEPYEQYF.